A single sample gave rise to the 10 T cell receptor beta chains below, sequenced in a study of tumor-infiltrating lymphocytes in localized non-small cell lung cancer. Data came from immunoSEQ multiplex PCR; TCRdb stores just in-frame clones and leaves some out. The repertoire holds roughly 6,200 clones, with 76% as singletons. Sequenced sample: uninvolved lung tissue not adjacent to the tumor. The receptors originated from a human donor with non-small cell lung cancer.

This CDR3 is CSVVGDRGILNTEAFF. CDR3 DNA sequence: TGCAGCGTTGTTGGGGACAGGGGGATTCTGAACACTGAAGCTTTCTTT. This chain links TRBV29-1 with TRBJ1-1; 11 bases align to TRBD1. The CDR3 has 16 residues. Germline CDR1 SQVTM, CDR2 ANQGSEA. Germline trimming cut 4 bases from V and 0 bases from J; bases unmatched to any gene: 7. The full variable domain, with the rest looked up from reference TRBV29-1 and TRBJ1-1, is SAVISQKPSRDICQRGTSLTIQCQVDSQVTMMFWYRQQPGQSLTLIATANQGSEATYESGFVIDKFPISRPNLTFSTLTVSNMSPEDSSIYLCSVVGDRGILNTEAFFGQGTRLTVV.

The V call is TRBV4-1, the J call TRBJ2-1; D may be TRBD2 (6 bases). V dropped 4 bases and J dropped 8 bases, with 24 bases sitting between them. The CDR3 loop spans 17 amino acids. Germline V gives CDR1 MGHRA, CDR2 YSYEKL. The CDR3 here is CASSRGTARPDVHEQFF. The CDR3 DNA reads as TGCGCCAGCAGCCGCGGGACCGCCAGACCGGACGTTCATGAGCAGTTCTTC.

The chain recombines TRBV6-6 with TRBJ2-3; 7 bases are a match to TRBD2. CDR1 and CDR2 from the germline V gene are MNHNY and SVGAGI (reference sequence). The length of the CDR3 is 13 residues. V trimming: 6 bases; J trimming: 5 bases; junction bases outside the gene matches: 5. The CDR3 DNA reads TGTGCCAGCAGGGCGGGAGTCATAGATACGCAGTATTTT. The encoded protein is CASRAGVIDTQYF.

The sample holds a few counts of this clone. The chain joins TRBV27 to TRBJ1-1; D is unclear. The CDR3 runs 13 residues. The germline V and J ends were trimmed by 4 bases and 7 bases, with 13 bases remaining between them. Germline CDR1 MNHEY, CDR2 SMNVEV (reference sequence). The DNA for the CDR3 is TGTGCCAGCAGTTACCGGCAACACGGTGAAGCTTTCTTT. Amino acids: CASSYRQHGEAFF.

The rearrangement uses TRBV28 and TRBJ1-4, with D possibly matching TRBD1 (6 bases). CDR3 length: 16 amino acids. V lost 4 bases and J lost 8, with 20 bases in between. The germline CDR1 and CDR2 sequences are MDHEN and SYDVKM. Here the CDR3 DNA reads TGTGCCAGCAGTTGGATAACAGGGACGGAAAAAGAAAAACTGTTTTTT. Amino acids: CASSWITGTEKEKLFF. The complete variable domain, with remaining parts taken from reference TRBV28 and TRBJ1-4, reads DVKVTQSSRYLVKRTGEKVFLECVQDMDHENMFWYRQDPGLGLRLIYFSYDVKMKEKGDIPEGYSVSREKKERFSLILESASTNQTSMYLCASSWITGTEKEKLFFGSGTQLSVL.

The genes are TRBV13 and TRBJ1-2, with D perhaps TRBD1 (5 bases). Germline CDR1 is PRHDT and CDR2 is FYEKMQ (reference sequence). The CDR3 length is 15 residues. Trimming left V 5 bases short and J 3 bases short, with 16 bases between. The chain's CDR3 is CASSPGERDHYGYTF. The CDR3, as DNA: TGTGCCAGCAGCCCTGGTGAAAGGGACCACTATGGCTACACCTTC.

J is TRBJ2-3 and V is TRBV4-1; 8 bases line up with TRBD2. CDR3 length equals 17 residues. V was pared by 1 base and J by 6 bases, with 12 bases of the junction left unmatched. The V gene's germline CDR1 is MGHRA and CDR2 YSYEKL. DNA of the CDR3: TGCGCCAGCAGCCAAGTGGCCAGCGGGAGTTTTTCTGATACGCAGTATTTT. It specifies CASSQVASGSFSDTQYF.

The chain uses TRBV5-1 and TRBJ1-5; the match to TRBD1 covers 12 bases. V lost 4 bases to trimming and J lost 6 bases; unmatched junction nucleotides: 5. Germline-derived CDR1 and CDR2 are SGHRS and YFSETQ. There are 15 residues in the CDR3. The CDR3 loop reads CASSRDRGPGQPQHF. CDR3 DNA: TGCGCCAGCAGCAGGGACAGGGGGCCCGGTCAGCCCCAGCATTTT.

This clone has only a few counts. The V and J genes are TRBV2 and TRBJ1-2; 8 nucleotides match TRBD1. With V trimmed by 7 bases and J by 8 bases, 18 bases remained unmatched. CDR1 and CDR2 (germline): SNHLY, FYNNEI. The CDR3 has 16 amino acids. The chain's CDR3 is CASNVVQGVEEPGYTF. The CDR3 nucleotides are TGTGCCAGCAATGTTGTACAGGGGGTCGAGGAACCCGGCTACACCTTC.

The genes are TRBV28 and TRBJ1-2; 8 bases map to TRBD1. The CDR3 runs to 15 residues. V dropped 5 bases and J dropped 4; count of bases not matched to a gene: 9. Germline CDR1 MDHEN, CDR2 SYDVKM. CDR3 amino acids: CASSPPLQGAYGYTF. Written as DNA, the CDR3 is TGTGCCAGCAGTCCACCCCTTCAGGGGGCCTATGGCTACACCTTC.